The rows below give T cell receptor beta chains drawn from one sample of a study of cytomegalovirus exposure and HLA in healthy donors. Sequencing was performed with immunoSEQ multiplex PCR; in TCRdb, only in-frame clones are kept and a portion is missing. The data show around 150,000 clones, 71% seen once. Sequencing used PBMCs. The receptors stem from a woman between 25 and 40 years old in good health and CMV-seronegative. CDR3s include the opening cysteine and the closing phenylalanine or tryptophan. Each record gives: J gene, V gene, D gene, clone size, CDR3 DNA, CDR3 protein. A D gene is named only where the DNA matches it firmly. Clone size is stated in some rows and not others, as once, few, many or a class when expanded.

TRBJ1-3 | TRBV5-4 | TRBD1 | - | TGTGCCAGCAGCACCGGGACAGGGTTAGGAAACACCATATATTTT | CASSTGTGLGNTIYF
TRBJ1-1 | TRBV10-3 | - | few | TGTGCCATCAGTGAGTCGATGGCCAGAGAAGCTTTCTTT | CAISESMAREAFF
TRBJ2-5 | TRBV4-3 | - | - | TGCGCCAGCAGCCAAGATGTCAGGGGCGAGCAAGAGACCCAGTACTTC | CASSQDVRGEQETQYF
TRBJ1-1 | TRBV5-4 | - | - | TGTGCCAGCAGCGCCAGGGCGGCCCACGCTGAAACTTTCTTT | CASSARAAHAETFF
TRBJ2-2 | TRBV29-1 | - | few | TGCAGCGTTGAACAGACGAACACCGGGGAGCTGTTTTTT | CSVEQTNTGELFF
TRBJ1-2 | TRBV6-6 | TRBD1 | - | TGTGCCAGCCGAGAGGGGGCGGACTATGGCTACACCTTC | CASREGADYGYTF
TRBJ1-4 | TRBV30 | - | - | TGTGCCTGGAGCGGACAAAGTGGTGAAAAACTGTTTTTT | CAWSGQSGEKLFF
TRBJ2-2 | TRBV4-3 | TRBD1 | few | TGCGCCAGCAGCCACAGCCACTACGGACAGGGAAACACCGGGGAGCTGTTTTTT | CASSHSHYGQGNTGELFF
TRBJ2-5 | TRBV4-3 | TRBD1 | - | TGCGCCAGCAGCCGATCCAGGGGGTTTCAAGAGACCCAGTACTTC | CASSRSRGFQETQYF
TRBJ2-3 | TRBV30 | TRBD2 | - | TGTGCCTGGAGTTTTAGCGGGGCCACAGATACGCAGTATTTT | CAWSFSGATDTQYF
TRBJ2-3 | TRBV27 | - | - | TGTGCCAGCAGTACCCTGCTCCCGGGGGGCACAGATACGCAGTATTTT | CASSTLLPGGTDTQYF
TRBJ2-1 | TRBV5-1 | TRBD1 | - | TGCGCCAGCAGCTTGAAAGGGACAGACTACAATGAGCAGTTCTTC | CASSLKGTDYNEQFF
TRBJ2-1 | TRBV18 | - | once | TGTGCCAGCTCACCATTGGAGAAGGGGTCCTACAATGAGCAGTTCTTC | CASSPLEKGSYNEQFF
TRBJ1-1 | TRBV7-6 | - | few | TGTGCCAGCAGCGGACTTGGGACACCTGAAGCTTTCTTT | CASSGLGTPEAFF
TRBJ2-5 | TRBV27 | TRBD2 | - | TGTGCCAGCAGACTAGCGGGGGTAGTGACCCAGTACTTC | CASRLAGVVTQYF
TRBJ2-7 | TRBV11-2 | - | - | TGTGCCAGCAGACCCCGACAGGTCTACGAGCAGTACTTC | CASRPRQVYEQYF
TRBJ2-3 | TRBV18 | - | - | TGTGCCAGCTCACCACCGGGGACTTCTGATACGCAGTATTTT | CASSPPGTSDTQYF
TRBJ1-2 | TRBV28 | TRBD1 | - | TGTGCCAGCAGGTGGGGACAGACAAAGTTCTATGGCTACACCTTC | CASRWGQTKFYGYTF
TRBJ1-2 | TRBV30 | - | - | TGTGCCTGGAGCGGAACAGACAGTTACTATGGCTACACCTTC | CAWSGTDSYYGYTF
TRBJ2-7 | TRBV6-5 | - | - | TGTGCCAGCAGTTACTTCGGGTCCTCCTACGAGCAGTACTTC | CASSYFGSSYEQYF
TRBJ2-7 | TRBV9 | TRBD2 | - | TGTGCCAGCAGCGGGGCTAGCGGGAGCCTTGTCTACGAGCAGTACTTC | CASSGASGSLVYEQYF
TRBJ1-5 | TRBV2 | - | - | TGTGCCAGCAGCGGGTCCGATCAGCCCCAGCATTTT | CASSGSDQPQHF
TRBJ1-1 | TRBV27 | - | - | TGTGCCAGCAGTTTAATGGAAGGGGGCACTGAAGCTTTCTTT | CASSLMEGGTEAFF
TRBJ1-2 | TRBV9 | TRBD1 | - | TGTGCCAGCAGCGCGGGACAGGGGGCGATAGGCTACACCTTC | CASSAGQGAIGYTF
TRBJ2-3 | TRBV2 | - | - | TGTGCCAGCAGTGCACTAGGGGATACGCAGTATTTT | CASSALGDTQYF
TRBJ2-5 | TRBV30 | TRBD1 | - | TGTGCCTGGGGTCAGGGGGACCAAGAGACCCAGTACTTC | CAWGQGDQETQYF
TRBJ2-2 | TRBV7-3 | - | few | TGTGCCAGCAGCTTCCAAGAGGAGGCCGGGGAGCTGTTTTTT | CASSFQEEAGELFF
TRBJ2-5 | TRBV5-1 | - | once | TGCGCCAGCAGCCCGAAGGGGGGGGGAGAGACCCAGTACTTC | CASSPKGGGETQYF
TRBJ2-3 | TRBV7-9 | - | few | TGTGCCAGCAGCTCTAGCAGCCGCACAGATACGCAGTATTTT | CASSSSSRTDTQYF
TRBJ1-5 | TRBV28 | - | - | TGTGCCAGCAGTCGCGGGGAGCAGCCCCAGCATTTT | CASSRGEQPQHF
TRBJ2-2 | TRBV5-1 | - | - | TGCGCCAGCAGCTCGCTGCGGGAAACCGGGGAGCTGTTTTTT | CASSSLRETGELFF
TRBJ1-6 | TRBV28 | TRBD1 | - | TGTGCCAGCAGTAGGGGGACAGGGGGAAATTCACCCCTCCACTTT | CASSRGTGGNSPLHF
TRBJ2-2 | TRBV23-1 | - | - | TGCGCCAGCAGTCAATCTCAGGGGCCGAACACCGGGGAGCTGTTTTTT | CASSQSQGPNTGELFF
TRBJ2-1 | TRBV21-1 | - | few | TGTGCCAGCAGTCTAGAGGGCCTTAGTGAGCAGTTCTTC | CASSLEGLSEQFF
TRBJ2-3 | TRBV4-1 | TRBD2 | - | TGCGCCAGCAGCCAAGACCCCCTTGGGCTAGCGGGAAGGGCAGATACGCAGTATTTT | CASSQDPLGLAGRADTQYF
TRBJ2-3 | TRBV29-1 | - | - | TGCAGCGTTGCCGTTCGGGGAAGCACAGATACGCAGTATTTT | CSVAVRGSTDTQYF
TRBJ1-3 | TRBV4-3 | - | - | TGCGCCAGCAGCCAAGACGGGTTCGGAAACACCATATATTTT | CASSQDGFGNTIYF
TRBJ2-3 | TRBV20-1 | - | - | TGCAGTGCTGGACAATATACGCAGTATTTT | CSAGQYTQYF
TRBJ2-7 | TRBV28 | TRBD1 | few | TGTGCCAGCACCCCCGGGACAGGGATCCACGAGCAGTACTTC | CASTPGTGIHEQYF
TRBJ1-5 | TRBV19 | - | few | TGTGCCAGTACCCGGGTAGCCCTAGGCAATCAGCCCCAGCATTTT | CASTRVALGNQPQHF
TRBJ2-1 | TRBV29-1 | TRBD2 | - | TGCAGCGTTGACGGACTAGCCTACAATGAGCAGTTCTTC | CSVDGLAYNEQFF
TRBJ1-1 | TRBV28 | - | - | TGTGCCAGCAACATAAACACTGAAGCTTTCTTT | CASNINTEAFF
TRBJ2-2 | TRBV4-3 | - | few | TGCGCCAGCAGCCTCATAGCGTCCGGGGAGCTGTTTTTT | CASSLIASGELFF
TRBJ1-5 | TRBV5-5 | TRBD1 | - | TGTGCCAGCAGCTTGGCCCGGACAGGGGCCTATAGCAATCAGCCCCAGCATTTT | CASSLARTGAYSNQPQHF
TRBJ1-6 | TRBV21-1 | - | once | TGTGCCAGCAGCAGGTTCAAACAGGGTTTGTTTGATTCACCCCTCCACTTT | CASSRFKQGLFDSPLHF
TRBJ1-2 | TRBV29-1 | - | - | TGCAGCGTTGTTGTCGCTAACTATGGCTACACCTTC | CSVVVANYGYTF
TRBJ1-4 | TRBV5-6 | - | - | TGTGCCAGCAGCTTGCGGCAGGGGATCGAAAAACTGTTTTTT | CASSLRQGIEKLFF
TRBJ1-2 | TRBV4-3 | TRBD1 | - | TGCGCCAGCAGCCTCCTCGGGGACAGGGTCGGCTACACCTTC | CASSLLGDRVGYTF
TRBJ1-5 | TRBV7-2 | - | few | TGTGCCAGCAGCCTCACAGGGATCAATCAGCCCCAGCATTTT | CASSLTGINQPQHF
TRBJ2-7 | TRBV6-1 | - | - | TGTGCCAGCAGTCCACTAGGAGGGGACCACGAGCAGTACTTC | CASSPLGGDHEQYF
TRBJ1-6 | TRBV5-4 | TRBD1 | - | TGCGCCAGCAGCCAAACAGGGGTGTCCTATAATTCACCCCTCCACTTT | CASSQTGVSYNSPLHF
TRBJ2-7 | TRBV11-2 | - | - | TGTGCCAGCAGCCCAATCCGGGGAGTACGCTACTACGAGCAGTACTTC | CASSPIRGVRYYEQYF
TRBJ1-1 | TRBV7-9 | - | few | TGTGCCAGCAGCTTTACAGGGAACACTGAAGCTTTCTTT | CASSFTGNTEAFF
TRBJ1-5 | TRBV27 | - | - | TGTGCCAGCAGTTTATCGGGGTGGACACCCGATAGCAATCAGCCCCAGCATTTT | CASSLSGWTPDSNQPQHF
TRBJ1-2 | TRBV6-4 | TRBD1 | - | TGTGCCAGCAGTGACTCAGCAGGGACAGCCGGCTACACCTTC | CASSDSAGTAGYTF
TRBJ2-6 | TRBV28 | TRBD1 | - | TGTGCCACCCGGACAGGTCCTTCTGGGGCCAACGTCCTGACTTTC | CATRTGPSGANVLTF
TRBJ2-2 | TRBV7-2 | TRBD2 | once | TGTGCCAGCAGACTTTGGGGACTACACACCGGGGAGCTGTTTTTT | CASRLWGLHTGELFF
TRBJ1-5 | TRBV28 | TRBD1 | - | TGTGCCAGCAGCCAGGGGGCTAATCAGCCCCAGCATTTT | CASSQGANQPQHF
TRBJ1-5 | TRBV5-6 | TRBD1 | - | TGTGCCAGCAGCTTGGGGACAGGGGTCAACAATCAGCCCCAGCATTTT | CASSLGTGVNNQPQHF